This is a list of T cell receptor beta chains from one sample in a study of early T cells in non-severe SARS-CoV-2 infection. A single record per CDR3 protein comes from TCRdb applying MiXCR to the 5' RACE reads. In the table there are some 54,000 distinct CDR3 sequences, roughly a tenth of which are singletons. Sequencing was carried out using whole blood. The receptors shown here come from an adult who was a healthcare worker with PCR-confirmed SARS-CoV-2 infection or an uninfected control (not recorded which). The CDR3 runs from the conserved cysteine through the conserved F or W. The D gene is left open where the match is weak. Clone sizes are given selectively: once, few, many, or a class where the clone is expanded.

abundance | d_gene | j_gene | len | v_gene | CDR3aa | CDR3nt
many | NA | TRBJ1-1 | 13 | TRBV11-2 | CASRRSVNTEAFF | TGTGCCAGCAGGCGGAGCGTGAACACTGAAGCTTTCTTT
many | TRBD1 | TRBJ1-6 | 14 | TRBV6-1 | CASTLTGGNSPLHF | TGTGCCAGCACCCTGACAGGGGGTAATTCACCCCTCCACTTT
many | NA | TRBJ2-1 | 13 | TRBV7-9 | CASDSGLLLEGFF | TGTGCCAGCGATTCGGGACTCCTATTGGAGGGGTTCTTC
few | TRBD1 | TRBJ2-3 | 15 | TRBV5-1 | CASSLGITGGDTQYF | TGCGCCAGCAGCTTGGGCATCACAGGGGGTGATACGCAGTATTTT
many | NA | TRBJ1-1 | 15 | TRBV11-2 | CASSPQGRGNTEAFF | TGTGCCAGCAGCCCTCAAGGCAGGGGGAACACTGAAGCTTTCTTT
many | NA | TRBJ2-2 | 13 | TRBV10-3 | CAISRENTGELFF | TGTGCCATCAGTAGGGAGAACACCGGGGAGCTGTTTTTT
NA | NA | TRBJ1-5 | 13 | TRBV24-1 | CATSTQGNQPQHF | TGTGCCACCAGTACTCAAGGCAATCAGCCCCAGCATTTT
many | TRBD1 | TRBJ2-2 | 13 | TRBV19 | CAGRDRGTGELFF | TGTGCCGGCCGGGACAGGGGAACCGGGGAGCTGTTTTTT
few | NA | TRBJ2-3 | 15 | TRBV6-6 | CASSYSGANTDTQYF | TGTGCCAGCAGTTACTCGGGGGCTAACACAGATACGCAGTATTTT
many | TRBD2 | TRBJ2-5 | 15 | TRBV20-1 | CSAGPSGRVAETQYF | TGCAGTGCTGGCCCAAGCGGGAGGGTCGCAGAGACCCAGTACTTC
few | NA | TRBJ1-2 | 12 | TRBV5-1 | CASAGTNYGYTF | TGCGCCAGCGCAGGAACTAACTATGGCTACACCTTC
NA | NA | TRBJ2-5 | 13 | TRBV5-4 | CASSSAGWETQYF | TGTGCCAGCAGCTCGGCAGGGTGGGAGACCCAGTACTTC
NA | NA | TRBJ1-1 | 15 | TRBV29-1 | CSVEESEQRNTEAFF | TGCAGCGTTGAAGAGAGTGAACAGAGGAACACTGAAGCTTTCTTT
many | TRBD1 | TRBJ2-7 | 15 | TRBV13 | CASSMGTGNPYEQYF | TGTGCCAGCAGCATGGGGACAGGGAATCCCTACGAGCAGTACTTC
few | NA | TRBJ2-5 | 11 | TRBV9 | CASSGGETQYF | TGTGCCAGCAGCGGTGGGGAGACCCAGTACTTC
NA | NA | TRBJ2-7 | 14 | TRBV21-1 | CASKQGQSSYEQYF | TGTGCCAGCAAGCAGGGACAGAGCTCCTACGAGCAGTACTTC
many | TRBD2 | TRBJ2-2 | 17 | TRBV7-9 | CASSFILAGDVAGELFF | TGTGCCAGCAGCTTCATACTAGCGGGAGATGTCGCCGGGGAGCTGTTTTTT
many | NA | TRBJ2-1 | 12 | TRBV10-2 | CASRTTSPEQFF | TGCGCCAGCAGAACGACTAGTCCTGAGCAGTTCTTC
many | NA | TRBJ1-3 | 18 | TRBV12-2 | CASRLVRRTGASGNTIYF | TGTGCAAGTCGCTTAGTCCGGCGAACAGGGGCCTCTGGAAACACCATATATTTT
NA | TRBD2 | TRBJ2-7 | 16 | TRBV25-1 | CASSEFRLAGAYEQYF | TGTGCCAGCAGTGAATTCCGACTAGCGGGGGCCTACGAGCAGTACTTC
many | TRBD2 | TRBJ2-3 | 15 | TRBV27 | CASRLLAGGTDTQYF | TGTGCCAGCAGGTTACTAGCGGGAGGCACAGATACGCAGTATTTT
many | NA | TRBJ2-5 | 15 | TRBV13 | CASSPPGGGVETQYF | TGTGCCAGCAGCCCCCCGGGAGGGGGCGTAGAGACCCAGTACTTC
few | TRBD1 | TRBJ1-4 | 16 | TRBV7-2 | CASSSAGTGPNEKLFF | TGTGCCAGCAGCTCCGCTGGGACAGGTCCAAATGAAAAACTGTTTTTT
many | NA | TRBJ2-7 | 14 | TRBV5-1 | CASSLEAELDEQYF | TGCGCCAGCAGCTTGGAGGCCGAGCTGGACGAGCAGTACTTC
NA | NA | TRBJ2-1 | 12 | TRBV27 | CASSLQGNEQFF | TGTGCCAGCAGTCTGCAAGGTAATGAGCAGTTCTTC
NA | TRBD2 | TRBJ2-7 | 13 | TRBV5-1 | CASSLAGKRGEYF | TGCGCCAGCAGCTTGGCCGGGAAGCGGGGAGAGTACTTC
few | TRBD2 | TRBJ2-5 | 16 | TRBV25-1 | CASSEFMSGGQETQYF | TGTGCCAGCAGTGAATTCATGTCGGGAGGTCAGGAGACCCAGTACTTC
many | NA | TRBJ2-5 | 11 | TRBV2 | CASCREETQYF | TGTGCCAGCTGTCGGGAAGAGACCCAGTACTTC
many | NA | TRBJ2-3 | 15 | TRBV9 | CASSVGLGEGDTQYF | TGTGCCAGCAGCGTAGGACTAGGTGAGGGAGATACGCAGTATTTT
few | NA | TRBJ1-1 | 16 | TRBV6-5 | CASSYGLTGRGTEAFF | TGTGCCAGCAGTTACGGCCTCACCGGACGGGGCACTGAAGCTTTCTTT
many | TRBD1 | TRBJ2-1 | 13 | TRBV20-1 | CSLDRGIFNEQFF | TGCAGTCTTGACAGGGGTATTTTCAATGAGCAGTTCTTC
many | NA | TRBJ2-5 | 15 | TRBV7-8 | CASSLVSSYQETQYF | TGTGCCAGCAGCTTAGTTTCCAGCTACCAAGAGACCCAGTACTTC
NA | NA | TRBJ2-5 | 13 | TRBV29-1 | CSATDPLQETQYF | TGCAGCGCAACCGACCCCCTCCAAGAGACCCAGTACTTC
NA | NA | TRBJ2-5 | 13 | TRBV19 | CASSIRRWETQYF | TGTGCCAGTAGTATCCGACGGTGGGAGACCCAGTACTTC
NA | NA | TRBJ2-5 | 15 | TRBV6-2/TRBV6-3 | CASSYSSEVGETQYF | TGTGCCAGCAGTTACTCTAGCGAGGTTGGTGAGACCCAGTACTTC
NA | NA | TRBJ1-1 | 12 | TRBV18 | CASSPSLEEAFF | TGTGCCAGCTCACCAAGCCTGGAAGAAGCTTTCTTT
NA | TRBD2 | TRBJ2-1 | 16 | TRBV25-1 | CASSVSGRTTYNEQFF | TGTGCCAGCAGTGTTAGCGGGAGGACTACCTACAATGAGCAGTTCTTC
NA | TRBD2 | TRBJ2-3 | 12 | TRBV20-1 | CSARPSGSLQYF | TGCAGTGCACGGCCTAGCGGGAGTTTGCAGTATTTT
few | NA | TRBJ2-5 | 13 | TRBV29-1 | CSGGGIVGETQYF | TGCAGCGGAGGGGGGATAGTTGGAGAGACCCAGTACTTC
many | NA | TRBJ2-4 | 16 | TRBV7-9 | CASSLVGVGEKNIQYF | TGTGCCAGCAGCTTAGTTGGGGTCGGTGAGAAGAACATTCAGTACTTC
few | NA | TRBJ2-5 | 15 | TRBV7-9 | CASSLRGLGGETQYF | TGTGCCAGCAGCCTCAGGGGCCTGGGAGGAGAGACCCAGTACTTC
many | NA | TRBJ1-1 | 13 | TRBV7-2 | CASSFGGETEAFF | TGTGCCAGCAGCTTCGGCGGGGAAACTGAAGCTTTCTTT
few | NA | TRBJ2-3 | 16 | TRBV6-5 | CASSYSRAGSADTQYF | TGTGCCAGCAGTTACTCGAGGGCGGGGAGTGCAGATACGCAGTATTTT
few | NA | TRBJ2-4 | 15 | TRBV29-1 | CSVEGTEVAKNIQYF | TGCAGCGTTGAAGGGACAGAGGTGGCCAAAAACATTCAGTACTTC
many | NA | TRBJ2-5 | 12 | TRBV11-2 | CASSRPDETQYF | TGTGCCAGCAGCCGACCGGATGAGACCCAGTACTTC
NA | NA | TRBJ2-2 | 16 | TRBV11-3 | CASSLTFGPNTGELFF | TGTGCCAGCAGCTTAACGTTTGGGCCAAACACCGGGGAGCTGTTTTTT
NA | NA | TRBJ1-1 | 13 | TRBV29-1 | CSVLGTQDTEAFF | TGCAGCGTTCTAGGGACCCAGGACACTGAAGCTTTCTTT
NA | TRBD2 | TRBJ2-7 | 13 | TRBV7-2 | CASRTLREGRQYF | TGTGCCAGCCGCACTCTGCGGGAGGGAAGGCAGTACTTC
NA | NA | TRBJ1-1 | 14 | TRBV15 | CATSREAMNTEAFF | TGTGCCACCAGCAGAGAGGCCATGAACACTGAAGCTTTCTTT
NA | TRBD2 | TRBJ2-2 | 17 | TRBV20-1 | CSARAASGRADTGELFF | TGCAGTGCTAGAGCGGCTAGCGGGAGGGCCGACACCGGGGAGCTGTTTTTT
many | NA | TRBJ2-7 | 13 | TRBV29-1 | CSVGFLRAGEQYF | TGCAGCGTCGGTTTTCTCAGGGCGGGCGAGCAGTACTTC
many | TRBD2 | TRBJ2-1 | 16 | TRBV12-3/TRBV12-4 | CASSPRTSGEKNEQFF | TGTGCCAGCAGTCCCCGGACTAGCGGGGAAAAAAATGAGCAGTTCTTC
NA | NA | TRBJ1-2 | 19 | TRBV27 | CASSSLGPGHENSNYGYTF | TGTGCCAGCAGTTCCTTGGGGCCGGGACATGAAAACTCTAACTATGGCTACACCTTC